This T cell receptor beta chain was sequenced in a study of T-cell reconstitution after alpha-beta-depleted transplantation in children. Points from the study as a whole: The study traced high day-60 TCRbeta diversity in some patients to surviving recipient T cells and thymic progenitors.

CDR3 length: 15 amino acids. CDR1 SGHRS and CDR2 YFSETQ come from the germline V gene. The V end was cut by 0 bases, the J end by 4 bases, with 10 bases between. This sample's TCRbeta library carried unique molecular identifier barcodes. Using its own MiXCR run on the PCR reads, TCRdb lists one record per CDR3 protein. Of 100,000 or so distinct CDR3 sequences listed, 20% to 30% are singletons. With respect to this clonotype: No antigen is known for it.

V usage is TRBV5-1 and J usage is TRBJ2-2; tentatively, D is TRBD1 (6 bases). This clonotype was sampled from a boy younger than 10 with acute lymphoblastic leukemia, due to receive a stem cell transplant. The specimen was PBMCs, collected before TCRalphabeta/CD19-depleted stem cell transplant. For the CDR3, the DNA is TGCGCCAGCAGCTTGGCGCAGACAGGCACCGGGGAGCTGTTTTTT. Amino acids: CASSLAQTGTGELFF.